A selection of T cell receptor beta chains follows, all from one sample in a study of regulatory T cells in long-lasting Graves disease. TCRdb itself ran the multiplex PCR reads through MiXCR, one entry per CDR3 protein. The sample lists over 350,000 distinct CDR3 sequences, approximately 15% occurring once. These data also formed part of another study, on T cells in Graves' hyperthyroidism and ophthalmopathy.

Source: peripheral blood mononuclear cells (PBMCs), taken at new diagnosis, from a patient treated with antithyroid drugs. Receptors were obtained from a woman in her thirties or forties with Graves disease. The CDR3 runs from the conserved cysteine through the conserved F or W. A D gene is named only where the DNA matches it firmly.

J	V	D	CDR3
TRBJ2-7	TRBV3-1	.	CASSQAGRSSYEQYF
TRBJ1-5	TRBV30	.	CAWSAGRDQPQHF
TRBJ2-2	TRBV28	TRBD1	CASSLLWDSRKLNTGELFF
TRBJ2-3	TRBV2	.	CASKARAGSTDTQYF
TRBJ2-7	TRBV5-4	TRBD1	CASSTDRARLYEQYF
TRBJ2-4	TRBV9	TRBD2	CASSVAGGIQYF
TRBJ2-3	TRBV13	TRBD1	CASSPGQGGEIDTQYF
TRBJ2-3	TRBV12-3/TRBV12-4	TRBD2	CASSYWTSDTDTQYF
TRBJ2-2	TRBV28	TRBD2	CASMVSGRRAGELFF
TRBJ2-4	TRBV11-1	.	CASRLRARGDIQYF
TRBJ2-1	TRBV4-2	.	CASSQGGDYNEQFF
TRBJ2-1	TRBV12-3/TRBV12-4	TRBD2	CASSLSLAGDLGYNEQFF
TRBJ2-7	TRBV27	.	CASSFTGIHEQYF
TRBJ2-7	TRBV27	.	CASSLTYRAASSYEQYF
TRBJ2-1	TRBV7-3	.	CASSLLRGRFGNNEQFF
TRBJ2-7	TRBV11-2	.	CASSLVAGNEVDEQYF
TRBJ2-1	TRBV6-9	.	CASSYGRSNEQFF
TRBJ1-5	TRBV20-1	.	CSARTGNQPQHF
TRBJ1-2	TRBV25-1	TRBD1	CASSDTGVGGYTF
TRBJ2-7	TRBV10-3	.	CAISGNAYEQYF
TRBJ2-7	TRBV7-9	TRBD1	CASSSPGDRGHEQYF
TRBJ2-3	TRBV2	.	CASRRDSTDTQYF
TRBJ2-3	TRBV5-4	TRBD2	CASSSGGPSTDTQYF
TRBJ2-5	TRBV7-2	TRBD2	CASSLKAGGGETQYF
TRBJ2-3	TRBV24-1	.	CATEGRRSTDTQYF
TRBJ2-5	TRBV20-1	.	CSADLGGAGETQYF
TRBJ2-2	TRBV6-2/TRBV6-3	.	CASRADTGELFF
TRBJ1-1	TRBV2	TRBD1	CASTGTGEPRAFF
TRBJ1-1	TRBV3-1	.	CASSPRTYKRAEAFF
TRBJ2-2	TRBV12-5	.	CASGLTTDSFTGELFF
TRBJ1-2	TRBV24-1	TRBD1	CATSDLGRQGASGYTF
TRBJ2-5	TRBV12-3/TRBV12-4	.	CASSLGWGASHQETQYF